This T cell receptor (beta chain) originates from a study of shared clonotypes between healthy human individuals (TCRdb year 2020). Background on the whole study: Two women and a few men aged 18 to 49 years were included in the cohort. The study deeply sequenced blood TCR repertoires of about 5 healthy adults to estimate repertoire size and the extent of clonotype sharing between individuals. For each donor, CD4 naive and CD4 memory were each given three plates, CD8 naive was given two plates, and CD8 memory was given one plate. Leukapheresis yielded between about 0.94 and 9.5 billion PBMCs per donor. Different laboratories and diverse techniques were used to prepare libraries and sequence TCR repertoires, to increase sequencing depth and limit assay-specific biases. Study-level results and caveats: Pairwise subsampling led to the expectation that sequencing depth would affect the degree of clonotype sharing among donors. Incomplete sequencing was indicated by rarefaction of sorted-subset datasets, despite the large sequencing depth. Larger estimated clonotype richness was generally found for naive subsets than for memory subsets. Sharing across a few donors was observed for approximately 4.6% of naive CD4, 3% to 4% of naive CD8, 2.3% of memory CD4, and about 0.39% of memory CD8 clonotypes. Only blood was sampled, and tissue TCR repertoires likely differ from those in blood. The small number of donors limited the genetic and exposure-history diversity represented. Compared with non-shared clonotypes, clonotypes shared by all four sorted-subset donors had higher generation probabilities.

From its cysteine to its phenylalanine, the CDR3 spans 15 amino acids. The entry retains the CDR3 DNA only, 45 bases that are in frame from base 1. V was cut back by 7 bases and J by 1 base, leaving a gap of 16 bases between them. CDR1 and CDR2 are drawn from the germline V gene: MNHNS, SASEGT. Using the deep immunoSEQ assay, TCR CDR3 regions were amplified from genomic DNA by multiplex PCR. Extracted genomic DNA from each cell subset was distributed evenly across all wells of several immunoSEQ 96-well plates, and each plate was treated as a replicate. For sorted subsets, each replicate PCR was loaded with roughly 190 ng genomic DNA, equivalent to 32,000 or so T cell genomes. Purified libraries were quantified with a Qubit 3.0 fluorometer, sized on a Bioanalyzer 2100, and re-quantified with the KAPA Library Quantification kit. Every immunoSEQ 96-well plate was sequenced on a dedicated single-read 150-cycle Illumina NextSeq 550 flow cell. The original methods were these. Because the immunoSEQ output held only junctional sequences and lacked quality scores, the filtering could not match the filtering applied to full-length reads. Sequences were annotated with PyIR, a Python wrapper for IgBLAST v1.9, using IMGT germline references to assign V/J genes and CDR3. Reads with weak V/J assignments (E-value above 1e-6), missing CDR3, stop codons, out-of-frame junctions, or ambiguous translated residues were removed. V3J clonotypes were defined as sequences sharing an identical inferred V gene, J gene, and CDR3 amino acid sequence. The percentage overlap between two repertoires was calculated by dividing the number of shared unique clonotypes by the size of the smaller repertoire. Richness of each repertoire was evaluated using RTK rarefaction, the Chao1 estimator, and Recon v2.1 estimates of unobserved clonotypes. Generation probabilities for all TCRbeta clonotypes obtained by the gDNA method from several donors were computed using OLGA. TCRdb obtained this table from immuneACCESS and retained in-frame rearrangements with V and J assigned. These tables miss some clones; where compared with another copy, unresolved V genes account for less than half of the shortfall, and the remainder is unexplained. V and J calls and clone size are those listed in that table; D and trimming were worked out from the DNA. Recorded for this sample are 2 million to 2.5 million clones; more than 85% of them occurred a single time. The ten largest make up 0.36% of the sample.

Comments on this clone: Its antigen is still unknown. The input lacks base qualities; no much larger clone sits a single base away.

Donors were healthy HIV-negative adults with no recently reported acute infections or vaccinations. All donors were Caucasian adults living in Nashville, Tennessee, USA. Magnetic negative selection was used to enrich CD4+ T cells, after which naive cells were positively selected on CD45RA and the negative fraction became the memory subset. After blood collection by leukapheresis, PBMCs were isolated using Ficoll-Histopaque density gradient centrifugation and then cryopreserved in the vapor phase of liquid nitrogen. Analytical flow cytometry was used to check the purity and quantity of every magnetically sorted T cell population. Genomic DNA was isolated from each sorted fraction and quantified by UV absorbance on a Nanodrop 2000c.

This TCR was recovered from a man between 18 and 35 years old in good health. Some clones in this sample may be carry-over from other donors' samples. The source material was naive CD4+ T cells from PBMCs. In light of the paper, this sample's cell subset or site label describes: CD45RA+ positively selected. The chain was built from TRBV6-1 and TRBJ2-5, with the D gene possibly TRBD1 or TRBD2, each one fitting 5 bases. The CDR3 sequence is CASTLNRGRQETQYF. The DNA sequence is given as TGTGCCAGCACCCTCAACCGGGGCCGCCAAGAGACCCAGTACTTC.